The present entry profiles one T cell receptor (beta chain) with its context. Its specificity is unknown. This specimen comes from a study of cytomegalovirus exposure and HLA in healthy donors. General study points: In an earlier analysis, about 87% or about 30%: the productive usage of most TCR beta V segments.

The CDR3 covers 15 residues. J was trimmed by 12 bases and V by 2 bases; bases with no gene match: 9. CDR1 and CDR2 (germline): KGHSH, LQKENI. The PCR used 60 Vbeta and 13 Jbeta primers. Original data processing: Later, some 75 million unique TCR beta chains were counted in an analysis, and roughly 11 million of them were shared. Profiled with immunoSEQ multiplex PCR; TCRdb holds only in-frame clones, not every one. The D gene and trimming were derived from the DNA, and the V and J assignments and clone size from that table. The sample has about 230,000 clones, more than 75% seen once. The TCR comes from a human donor in good health. This chain joins TRBV18 and TRBJ2-7; 14 bases are a match to TRBD2. The sample consisted of PBMCs. The CDR3 spells CASSPSSTSGRAAYF. The CDR3 DNA reads TGTGCCAGCTCACCAAGCTCGACTAGCGGGAGGGCGGCGTACTTC.